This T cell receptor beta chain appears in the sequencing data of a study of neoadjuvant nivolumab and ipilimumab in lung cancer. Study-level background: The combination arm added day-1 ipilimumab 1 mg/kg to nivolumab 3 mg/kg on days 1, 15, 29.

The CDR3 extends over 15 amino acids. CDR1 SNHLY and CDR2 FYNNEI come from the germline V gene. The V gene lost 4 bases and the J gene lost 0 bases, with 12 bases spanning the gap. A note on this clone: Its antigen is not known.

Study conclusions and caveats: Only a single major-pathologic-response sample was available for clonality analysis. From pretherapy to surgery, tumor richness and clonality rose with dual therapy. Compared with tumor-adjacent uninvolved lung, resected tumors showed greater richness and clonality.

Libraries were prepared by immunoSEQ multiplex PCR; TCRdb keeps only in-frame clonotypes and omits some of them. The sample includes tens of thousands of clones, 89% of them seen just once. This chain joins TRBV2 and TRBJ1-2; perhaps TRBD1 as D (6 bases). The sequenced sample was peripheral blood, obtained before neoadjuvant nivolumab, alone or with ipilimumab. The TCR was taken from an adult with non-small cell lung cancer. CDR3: CASSGGQRANYGYTF. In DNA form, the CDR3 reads TGTGCCAGCAGTGGAGGACAGAGGGCTAACTATGGCTACACCTTC.